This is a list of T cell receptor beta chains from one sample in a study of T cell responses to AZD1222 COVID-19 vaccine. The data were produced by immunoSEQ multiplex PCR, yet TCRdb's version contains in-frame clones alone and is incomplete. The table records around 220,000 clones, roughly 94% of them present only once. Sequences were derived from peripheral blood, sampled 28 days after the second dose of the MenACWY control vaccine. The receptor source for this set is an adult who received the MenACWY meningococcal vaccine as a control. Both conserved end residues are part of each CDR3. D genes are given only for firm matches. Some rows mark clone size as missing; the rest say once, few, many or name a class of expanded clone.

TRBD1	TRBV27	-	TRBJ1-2	CAPNPRTGVANYGYTF	TGTGCCCCGAACCCGAGGACAGGGGTGGCTAACTATGGCTACACCTTC
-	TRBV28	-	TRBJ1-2	CASSSSPYGYTF	TGTGCCAGCAGTTCCTCGCCCTATGGCTACACCTTC
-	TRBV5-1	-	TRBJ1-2	CASSEQGYGYTF	TGCGCCAGCAGCGAGCAGGGCTATGGCTACACCTTC
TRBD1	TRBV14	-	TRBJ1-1	CASSQGRGQRAFF	TGTGCCAGCAGCCAAGGCAGGGGGCAAAGGGCTTTCTTT
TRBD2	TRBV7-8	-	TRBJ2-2	CASSLGLAGANTGELFF	TGTGCCAGCAGCTTAGGACTAGCGGGAGCGAACACCGGGGAGCTGTTTTTT
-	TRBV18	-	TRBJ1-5	CASSPGTQPQHF	TGTGCCAGCTCCCCCGGTACCCAGCCCCAGCATTTT
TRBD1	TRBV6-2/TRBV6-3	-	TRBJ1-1	CASSYSAQGATTEAFF	TGTGCCAGCAGTTACTCAGCCCAGGGGGCGACCACTGAAGCTTTCTTT
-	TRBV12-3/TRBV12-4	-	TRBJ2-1	CASSLQYNEQFF	TGTGCCAGCAGTTTACAGTACAATGAGCAGTTCTTC
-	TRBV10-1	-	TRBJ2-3	CASGGQRHRTDTQYF	TGCGCCAGCGGTGGACAGAGACACCGCACAGATACGCAGTATTTT
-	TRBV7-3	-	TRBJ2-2	CASSLNTGELFF	TGTGCCAGCAGCTTAAACACCGGGGAGCTGTTTTTT
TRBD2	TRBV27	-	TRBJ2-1	CASRRGGWSYNEQFF	TGTGCCAGCCGGAGGGGAGGGTGGAGTTACAATGAGCAGTTCTTC
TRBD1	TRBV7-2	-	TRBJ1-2	CASSRDSYGYTF	TGTGCCAGCAGCCGGGACAGCTATGGCTACACCTTC
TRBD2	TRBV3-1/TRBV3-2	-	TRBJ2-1	CASSPLAGGPYNEQFF	TGTGCCAGCAGCCCCCTAGCGGGGGGGCCCTACAATGAGCAGTTCTTC
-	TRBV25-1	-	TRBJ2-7	CASSEDTYEQYF	TGTGCCAGCAGTGAGGATACCTACGAGCAGTACTTC
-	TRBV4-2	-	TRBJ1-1	CASSQGHTNTEAFF	TGTGCCAGCAGCCAGGGACATACGAACACTGAAGCTTTCTTT
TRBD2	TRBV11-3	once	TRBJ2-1	CASSLGLAGVNEQFF	TGTGCCAGCAGCCTCGGACTAGCGGGAGTCAATGAGCAGTTCTTC
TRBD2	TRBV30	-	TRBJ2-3	CAWSRGSPDTQYF	TGTGCCTGGAGTCGCGGGAGTCCGGATACGCAGTATTTT
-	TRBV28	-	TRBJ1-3	CASSSGGGGKLSGNTIYF	TGTGCCAGCAGTTCGGGCGGTGGAGGAAAACTCTCTGGAAACACCATATATTTT
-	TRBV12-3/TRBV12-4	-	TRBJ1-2	CADGTGGYGYTF	TGTGCCGACGGGACGGGGGGCTATGGCTACACCTTC
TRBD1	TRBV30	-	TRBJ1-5	CAWSQQGVLNQPQHF	TGTGCCTGGAGTCAACAGGGGGTCCTAAATCAGCCCCAGCATTTT
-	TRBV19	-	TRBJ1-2	CASSTPTGGYTF	TGTGCCAGTAGTACCCCGACAGGAGGCTACACCTTC
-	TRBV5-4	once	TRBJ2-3	CASSRSTSDTQYF	TGTGCCAGCAGCCGAAGTACCTCAGATACGCAGTATTTT
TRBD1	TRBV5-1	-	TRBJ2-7	CASSKGQGADLEQYF	TGCGCCAGCAGCAAAGGACAGGGGGCGGATCTCGAGCAGTACTTC
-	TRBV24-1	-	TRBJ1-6	CATPRAFKSPLHF	TGTGCCACCCCGAGGGCGTTCAAATCACCCCTCCACTTT
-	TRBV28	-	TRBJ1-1	CASSFSNTEAFF	TGTGCCAGCAGTTTCTCGAACACTGAAGCTTTCTTT
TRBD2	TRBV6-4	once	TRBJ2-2	CASSPGLAGDTGELFF	TGTGCCAGCAGTCCCGGACTAGCGGGGGATACCGGGGAGCTGTTTTTT
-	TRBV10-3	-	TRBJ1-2	CAISESKPFYGYTF	TGTGCCATCAGTGAGTCGAAGCCATTTTATGGCTACACCTTC
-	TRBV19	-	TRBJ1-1	CASSPGNMNTEAFF	TGTGCCAGTAGCCCGGGGAACATGAACACTGAAGCTTTCTTT
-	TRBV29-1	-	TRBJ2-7	CSAALRGYEQYF	TGCAGCGCCGCCCTACGGGGCTACGAGCAGTACTTC
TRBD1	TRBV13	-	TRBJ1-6	CASSSDRESNSPLHF	TGTGCCAGCAGCTCTGACAGGGAAAGTAATTCACCCCTCCACTTT
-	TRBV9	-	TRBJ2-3	CASSVVTSSDTQYF	TGTGCCAGCAGCGTAGTGACTAGTTCCGATACGCAGTATTTT
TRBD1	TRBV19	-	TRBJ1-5	CASRPGQFNQPQHF	TGTGCCAGTAGGCCGGGACAGTTCAATCAGCCCCAGCATTTT
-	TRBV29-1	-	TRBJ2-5	CSVDLGPQETQYF	TGCAGCGTTGACCTGGGCCCTCAAGAGACCCAGTACTTC
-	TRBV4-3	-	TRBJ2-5	CASSQDSGVPQYF	TGCGCCAGCAGCCAAGATTCTGGGGTGCCCCAGTACTTC
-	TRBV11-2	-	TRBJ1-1	CASSFGGTSEAFF	TGTGCCAGCAGCTTTGGGGGTACTTCTGAAGCTTTCTTT
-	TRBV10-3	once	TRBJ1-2	CAIRDEAWQNYGYTF	TGTGCCATCAGGGACGAAGCATGGCAAAACTATGGCTACACCTTC
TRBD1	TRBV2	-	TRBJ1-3	CATGRQGLSGNTIYF	TGTGCCACTGGTCGACAGGGGCTTTCTGGAAACACCATATATTTT
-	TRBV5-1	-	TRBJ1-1	CASSLLGLNTEAFF	TGCGCCAGCAGCTTGCTTGGCCTAAACACTGAAGCTTTCTTT
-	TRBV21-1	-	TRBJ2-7	CASSKRRIGGRVDEQYF	TGTGCCAGCAGCAAAAGGAGAATCGGGGGCAGGGTGGACGAGCAGTACTTC